Listed here is a single T cell receptor (beta chain). Antigen specificity is unknown. The germline V gene encodes CDR1 LNHDA and CDR2 SQIVND (reference sequence). The germline V and J ends were trimmed by 2 bases and 9 bases, with 14 bases remaining between them. This CDR3 has 14 residues. The sample comes from a study of type 1 and type 2 diabetes patients. Overall study results and limits: In CD4+ and CD8+ T cells, type 2 diabetes diversity exceeded type 1. Groups were not age- or gender-matched, which may bias interpretation.

All diabetic donors were classified as either type 1 or type 2 diabetes. Approximately 9.1 milliliters of peripheral blood were collected from each participant. PCR was run on genomic DNA. A primer set of 30 forward and 13 reverse primers amplified the CDR3. Each CDR3 protein is one row after TCRdb ran MiXCR on the multiplex PCR reads. Of 250,000 to 300,000 distinct CDR3 sequences detected, roughly 50% appear once; the ten largest clones hold roughly an eighth. This TCR came from a man in his late teens or twenties with type 2 diabetes. The sample comprised peripheral blood mononuclear cells (PBMCs). The chain links TRBV19 to TRBJ2-1, with D perhaps matching TRBD1 (5 bases). CDR3 DNA: TGTGCCAGTAGTATATCCCTAGGACATCCTGAGCAGTTCTTC. It yields the protein CASSISLGHPEQFF. Looking up the rest from reference TRBV19 and TRBJ2-1 gives the full variable domain: DGGITQSPKYLFRKEGQNVTLSCEQNLNHDAMYWYRQDPGQGLRLIYYSQIVNDFQKGDIAEGYSVSREKKESFPLTVTSAQKNPTAFYLCASSISLGHPEQFFGPGTRLTVL.